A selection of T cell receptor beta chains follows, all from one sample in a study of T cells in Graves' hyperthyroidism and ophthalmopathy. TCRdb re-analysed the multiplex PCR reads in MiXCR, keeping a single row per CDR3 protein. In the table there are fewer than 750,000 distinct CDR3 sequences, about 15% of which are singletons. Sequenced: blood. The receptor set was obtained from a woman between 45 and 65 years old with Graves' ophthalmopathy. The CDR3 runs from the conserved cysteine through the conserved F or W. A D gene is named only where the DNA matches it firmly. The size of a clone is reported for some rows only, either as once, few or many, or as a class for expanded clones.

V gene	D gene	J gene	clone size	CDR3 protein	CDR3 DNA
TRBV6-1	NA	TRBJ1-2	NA	CASNPRLDYGYTF	TGTGCCAGCAATCCACGGTTAGACTATGGCTACACCTTC
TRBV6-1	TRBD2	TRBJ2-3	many	CASSRRTDGLADFTDTQYF	TGTGCCAGCAGTAGACGGACGGATGGACTAGCTGATTTCACAGATACGCAGTATTTT
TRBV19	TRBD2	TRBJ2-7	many	CASSMAGAYEQYF	TGTGCCAGTAGTATGGCGGGAGCCTACGAGCAGTACTTC
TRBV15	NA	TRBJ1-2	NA	CATSRRAEYGYTF	TGTGCCACCAGCAGAAGGGCGGAGTATGGCTACACCTTC
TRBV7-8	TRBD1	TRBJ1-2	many	CASSLAVTGSGYTF	TGTGCCAGCAGCTTAGCGGTGACAGGGAGTGGCTACACCTTC
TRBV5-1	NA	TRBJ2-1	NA	CASSFSRERSNEQFF	TGCGCCAGCAGCTTTAGTCGGGAGAGGTCCAATGAGCAGTTCTTC
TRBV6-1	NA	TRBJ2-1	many	CASSLDPEGYNEQFF	TGTGCCAGCAGTCTAGACCCGGAGGGGTACAATGAGCAGTTCTTC
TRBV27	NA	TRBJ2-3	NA	CASSSRGWGTDTQYF	TGTGCCAGCAGTTCCCGAGGATGGGGCACAGATACGCAGTATTTT
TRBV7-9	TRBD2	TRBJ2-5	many	CASSLPGLAGDGETQYF	TGTGCCAGCAGCTTACCCGGACTAGCGGGAGATGGGGAGACCCAGTACTTC
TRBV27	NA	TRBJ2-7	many	CASSFRRREYEQYF	TGTGCCAGCAGTTTTAGGCGGAGGGAGTACGAGCAGTACTTC
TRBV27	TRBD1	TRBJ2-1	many	CASSSDRVYDEQFF	TGTGCCAGCAGTTCCGACAGGGTTTACGATGAGCAGTTCTTC
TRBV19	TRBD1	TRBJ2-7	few	CASSPRRTGSEQYF	TGTGCCAGTAGTCCGCGGCGGACAGGGTCCGAGCAGTACTTC
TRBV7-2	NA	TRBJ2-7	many	CASSLGGNSYEQYF	TGTGCCAGCAGCTTAGGAGGAAACTCCTACGAGCAGTACTTC
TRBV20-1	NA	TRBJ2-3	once	CSVLVGGAGDTQYF	TGCAGTGTCCTCGTAGGTGGGGCGGGCGATACGCAGTATTTT
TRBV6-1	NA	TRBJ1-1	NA	CAARRGFDTEAFF	TGTGCCGCAAGGAGGGGCTTCGACACTGAAGCTTTCTTT
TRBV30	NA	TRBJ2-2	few	CAWSAPGGANTGELFF	TGTGCCTGGAGTGCCCCTGGCGGGGCGAACACCGGGGAGCTGTTTTTT
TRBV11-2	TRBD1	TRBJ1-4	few	CASSLATGWAEKLFF	TGTGCCAGCAGCTTAGCGACAGGGTGGGCTGAAAAACTGTTTTTT
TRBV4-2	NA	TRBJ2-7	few	CASSQEDSPTYEQYF	TGTGCCAGCAGCCAGGAGGACTCACCCACCTACGAGCAGTACTTC
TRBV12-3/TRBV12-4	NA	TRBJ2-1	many	CASSSWDEQFF	TGTGCCAGCAGTTCCTGGGATGAGCAGTTCTTC
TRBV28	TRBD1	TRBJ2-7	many	CASSTWGQGSYEQYF	TGTGCCAGCAGTACTTGGGGACAGGGATCCTACGAGCAGTACTTC
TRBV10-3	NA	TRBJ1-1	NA	CAISEPTPQGAGFRAFF	TGTGCCATCAGTGAGCCCACTCCCCAGGGAGCGGGATTTCGAGCTTTCTTT
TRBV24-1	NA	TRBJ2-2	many	CATSDLQISGELFF	TGTGCCACCAGTGATTTGCAAATTTCCGGGGAGCTGTTTTTT
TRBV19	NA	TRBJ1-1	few	CASSIRLSTMNTEAFF	TGTGCCAGTAGTATTAGACTATCTACTATGAACACTGAAGCTTTCTTT
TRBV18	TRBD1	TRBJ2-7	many	CASSPPTGSTYEQYF	TGTGCCAGCTCACCGCCGACAGGGTCCACCTACGAGCAGTACTTC
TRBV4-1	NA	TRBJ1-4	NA	CASSQARLGEKLFF	TGCGCCAGCAGCCAAGCCCGTCTTGGCGAAAAACTGTTTTTT
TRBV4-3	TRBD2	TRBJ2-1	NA	CASSQDSVSWLAGRNEQFF	TGCGCCAGCAGCCAAGATTCAGTGTCTTGGCTAGCGGGACGGAATGAGCAGTTCTTC
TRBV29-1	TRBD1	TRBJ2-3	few	CSIPQGVTTDTQYF	TGCAGCATCCCACAGGGGGTTACCACAGATACGCAGTATTTT
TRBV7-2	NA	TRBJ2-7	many	CASSTQGGGSGYEQYF	TGTGCCAGCAGCACCCAGGGGGGGGGCAGTGGTTACGAGCAGTACTTC
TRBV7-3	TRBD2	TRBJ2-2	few	CASSTGTSGFGELFF	TGTGCCAGCAGCACCGGGACTAGCGGTTTCGGGGAGCTGTTTTTT
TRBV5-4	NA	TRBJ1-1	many	CASSLGTSAEAFF	TGTGCCAGCAGCTTGGGCACCTCTGCTGAAGCTTTCTTT
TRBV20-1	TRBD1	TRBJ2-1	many	CSAQGAYNEQFF	TGCAGTGCACAGGGGGCTTACAATGAGCAGTTCTTC
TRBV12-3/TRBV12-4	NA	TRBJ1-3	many	CASSLDPLTSGNTIYF	TGTGCCAGCAGTTTAGATCCCCTCACCTCTGGAAACACCATATATTTT
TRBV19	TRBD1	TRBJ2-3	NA	CASSNRDRGRDTQYF	TGTGCCAGTAGTAACCGGGACAGGGGTCGAGATACGCAGTATTTT
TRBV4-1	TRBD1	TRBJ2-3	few	CASSQDLTRQGRTDTQYF	TGCGCCAGCAGCCAAGATTTGACGCGACAGGGCCGCACAGATACGCAGTATTTT
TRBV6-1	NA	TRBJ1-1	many	CASSLWRVGNTEAFF	TGTGCCAGCAGCCTCTGGCGGGTGGGCAACACTGAAGCTTTCTTT
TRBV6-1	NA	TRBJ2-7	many	CASIGSGPYEQYF	TGTGCCAGCATTGGTAGCGGTCCCTACGAGCAGTACTTC
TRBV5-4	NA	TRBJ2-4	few	CASSSGGVIQYF	TGTGCCAGCAGCTCGGGTGGGGTCATTCAGTACTTC
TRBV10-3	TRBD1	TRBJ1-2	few	CAISEGDSTYGYTF	TGTGCCATCAGTGAGGGGGACAGCACGTATGGCTACACCTTC
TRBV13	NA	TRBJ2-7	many	CASSLSMTSYEQYF	TGTGCCAGCAGCTTATCGATGACCTCCTACGAGCAGTACTTC
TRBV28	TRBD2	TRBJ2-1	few	CASSSLAGGRNEQFF	TGTGCCAGCAGTTCCCTAGCGGGAGGGCGTAATGAGCAGTTCTTC
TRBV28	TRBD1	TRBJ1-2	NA	CASSSGQGFPSYTF	TGTGCCAGCAGCTCGGGACAGGGTTTCCCCAGCTACACCTTC
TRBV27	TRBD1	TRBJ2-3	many	CASSPIQQGNTQYF	TGTGCCAGCAGCCCAATTCAACAGGGGAATACGCAGTATTTT
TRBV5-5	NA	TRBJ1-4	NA	CASSIQVNEKLFF	TGTGCCAGCAGCATACAGGTTAATGAAAAACTGTTTTTT
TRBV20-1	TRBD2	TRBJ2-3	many	CSARVGLAGTDTQYF	TGCAGTGCTAGAGTTGGACTAGCGGGCACAGATACGCAGTATTTT
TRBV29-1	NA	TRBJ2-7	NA	CSARGAPYEQYF	TGCAGCGCCCGGGGGGCTCCCTACGAGCAGTACTTC
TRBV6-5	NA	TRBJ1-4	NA	CASSYRVQANEKLFF	TGTGCCAGCAGTTACCGGGTACAGGCAAATGAAAAACTGTTTTTT
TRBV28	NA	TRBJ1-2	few	CASSFEGPIDYGYTF	TGTGCCAGCAGTTTTGAGGGACCCATCGACTATGGCTACACCTTC
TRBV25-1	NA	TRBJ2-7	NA	CATNRQDYEQYF	TGTGCCACCAATAGACAGGACTACGAGCAGTACTTC
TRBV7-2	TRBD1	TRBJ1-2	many	CASSLEPTGAVTGGYTF	TGTGCCAGCAGCTTAGAACCCACAGGGGCCGTGACTGGAGGCTACACCTTC
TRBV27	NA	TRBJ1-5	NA	CASSGTPIPVSGGNQPQHF	TGTGCCAGCAGCGGCACGCCAATACCGGTCTCGGGGGGCAATCAGCCCCAGCATTTT
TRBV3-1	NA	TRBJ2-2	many	CASSQVLGVGELFF	TGTGCCAGCAGCCAAGTTCTGGGGGTCGGGGAGCTGTTTTTT
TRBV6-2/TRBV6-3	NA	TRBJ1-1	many	CASRNSPEAFF	TGTGCCAGCAGGAACAGTCCCGAAGCTTTCTTT
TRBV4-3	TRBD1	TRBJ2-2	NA	CASSQVSGGGTGELFF	TGCGCCAGCAGCCAAGTGTCAGGGGGCGGCACCGGGGAGCTGTTTTTT
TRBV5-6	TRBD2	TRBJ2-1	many	CASSLGLGDDNEQFF	TGTGCCAGCAGCTTAGGACTAGGAGATGACAATGAGCAGTTCTTC
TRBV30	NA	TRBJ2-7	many	CAWSVLGIRYF	TGTGCCTGGAGTGTACTGGGAATTCGGTACTTC
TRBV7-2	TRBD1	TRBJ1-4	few	CASSLGRGREKLFF	TGTGCCAGCAGCTTAGGCAGGGGGAGGGAAAAACTGTTTTTT
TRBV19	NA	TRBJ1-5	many	CASRDSYSNQPQHF	TGTGCCAGTCGCGACTCATATAGCAATCAGCCCCAGCATTTT